One sample yielded the 25 T cell receptor beta chains listed below, sequenced in a study of OX40 agonist ivuxolimab in advanced cancers. The assay was immunoSEQ multiplex PCR, and TCRdb's table has in-frame clones only and misses some. The data contain over 90,000 clones, 90% of them singletons. The specimen comprised CD4+ or CD8+ T cells sorted from blood, sampled in a trial of the OX40 agonist ivuxolimab. The origin of the receptors is an adult with an advanced solid tumor such as melanoma, head and neck, liver or kidney cancer.

This chain uses TRBV18 with TRBJ2-2; TRBD2 matches 9 bases. The CDR3 runs 16 residues. CDR1 and CDR2 (germline): KGHSH, LQKENI. Trimming at V came to 2 bases and at J to 4 bases, leaving 5 bases not matched to a gene. The CDR3 is CASSPMLAGTTGELFF. In DNA, the CDR3 is TGTGCCAGCTCACCAATGCTAGCGGGGACCACCGGGGAGCTGTTTTTT.

The chain couples TRBV10-2 to TRBJ1-5; tentatively, D is TRBD1 (6 bases). In germline, CDR1 is WSHSY, CDR2 SAAADI. The CDR3 contains 17 residues. Between the trimmed V and J ends, which lost 0 bases and 4 bases, there was a span of 16 bases. CDR3 coding DNA: TGCGCCAGCAGTGAGTCGAGGCAGGGGTCTCGTAATCAGCCCCAGCATTTT. Translated, it gives CASSESRQGSRNQPQHF.

J is TRBJ2-7 and V is TRBV28; 9 bases line up with TRBD2. Germline V gene sequence: CDR1 MDHEN, CDR2 SYDVKM. CDR3 length: 15 amino acids. The V segment lost 3 bases and the J segment 5 bases; nucleotides outside the gene matches: 8. The CDR3 sequence is CASSLVGLASHEQYF. DNA of the CDR3: TGTGCCAGCAGTTTGGTGGGACTAGCTTCCCACGAGCAGTACTTC.

The chain joins TRBV9 to TRBJ2-1; no definite D call. This CDR3 is built from 15 residues. Germline V lookup: CDR1 SGDLS, CDR2 YYNGEE. The V end was cut by 2 bases, the J end by 4 bases, with 13 bases between. CDR3 residues: CASSVSMAHYNEQFF. The CDR3 DNA follows: TGTGCCAGCAGCGTCAGTATGGCCCATTACAATGAGCAGTTCTTC.

The chain uses TRBV7-8 and TRBJ1-2; 10 bases are a match to TRBD1. Per germline, CDR1 SGHVS and CDR2 FQNEAQ. CDR3 length: 14 amino acids. V lost 4 bases and J lost 8; bases outside the gene matches: 7. This CDR3 is CASSYGTGAHGYTF. The CDR3 DNA reads as TGTGCCAGCAGCTACGGGACAGGGGCTCACGGCTACACCTTC.

The table lists this clone with a few counts. This chain joins TRBV19 and TRBJ1-3, with D tentatively TRBD1 (5 bases). The CDR3 runs to 14 residues. V shed 7 bases and J shed 2 bases, with 12 bases lying between them. CDR1 and CDR2 from the germline V gene are LNHDA and SQIVND (reference sequence). The CDR3 nucleotides are TGTGCCAGTATCAGGGAGTCCGCTGGAAACACCATATATTTT. Translating it yields CASIRESAGNTIYF.

This sequence joins TRBV4-2 and TRBJ2-3, with 9 bases that match TRBD2. Germline V gene sequence: CDR1 LGHNA, CDR2 YNFKEQ. This CDR3 comprises 17 residues. With V trimmed by 1 base and J by 1 base, 6 bases remained unmatched. The CDR3 DNA sequence: TGTGCCAGCAGCCAAGTCTCCAGGACTAGCGGCACAGATACGCAGTATTTT. The encoded protein is CASSQVSRTSGTDTQYF.

The rearrangement links TRBV27 to TRBJ2-2, with TRBD1 identical over 8 bases. In germline, CDR1 is MNHEY, CDR2 SMNVEV (reference sequence). The CDR3 contains 18 residues. Trimming cost V 0 bases and J 4 bases; bases outside gene matches: 10. CDR3 DNA sequence: TGTGCCAGCAGTTTATCGATAGGAGCAGGGGGCGGCACCGGGGAGCTGTTTTTT. This sequence encodes CASSLSIGAGGGTGELFF.

V and J are TRBV5-1 and TRBJ2-7; 11 bases line up with TRBD2. The trim removed 0 bases at V and 0 bases at J, leaving 5 bases unmatched. Germline CDR1 reads SGHRS; CDR2 reads YFSETQ. The CDR3 totals 17 residues. CDR3 protein: CASSLVASGRSSYEQYF. CDR3 in DNA: TGCGCCAGCAGCTTGGTCGCTAGCGGGAGGAGCTCCTACGAGCAGTACTTC.

CDR3 in DNA: TGTGCCAGCAGCTTAGGGTTTAGTGAGCAGTTCTTC. This sequence encodes CASSLGFSEQFF. The V call is TRBV7-9, the J call TRBJ2-1; D not certain. V was trimmed by 1 base and J by 9 bases, leaving 7 bases between them. Looked up from germline, CDR1 is SEHNR and CDR2 is FQNEAQ (reference sequence). This CDR3 region has 12 residues.

The chain couples TRBV6-5 to TRBJ2-7; 7 nucleotides align to TRBD1. The CDR3 totals 14 residues. Trimming removed 6 bases from V and 2 bases from J; junction bases left unmatched: 7. Germline V gene data show CDR1 as MNHEY and CDR2 as SVGAGI. The CDR3, as DNA: TGTGCCAGCAGCTCGACAGGGAGCGCCTACGAGCAGTACTTC. Amino acids: CASSSTGSAYEQYF.

The CDR3 spells CSVVLRRAAASPTNEKLFF. In nucleotides, the CDR3 is TGCAGCGTCGTCTTAAGGAGGGCAGCTGCATCCCCAACTAATGAAAAACTGTTTTTT. The V and J genes are TRBV29-1 and TRBJ1-4; no clear D gene. This CDR3 is built from 19 residues. CDR1 is SQVTM and CDR2 is ANQGSEA in the germline V gene. The V and J ends lost 6 bases and 0 bases respectively, with 26 bases between them.

The chain joins TRBV2 to TRBJ2-7; D possibly corresponds to TRBD1 (5 bases). The germline V and J ends were trimmed by 6 bases and 3 bases, with 15 bases remaining between them. The CDR3 loop spans 14 amino acids. Germline V lookup: CDR1 SNHLY, CDR2 FYNNEI. The CDR3 DNA reads TGTGCCAGCAGGAGACAGAGTTTATACTACGAGCAGTACTTC. It yields the protein CASRRQSLYYEQYF.

The rearrangement joins TRBV23-1 to TRBJ1-5; D is perhaps TRBD1 (6 bases). TRBV23-1 is an open reading frame, and its role is uncertain. V was shortened by 3 bases and J by 5 bases, with 11 bases between the two germline ends. There are 14 residues in the CDR3. The CDR3 spells CASSHPAGDQPQHF. CDR3 in DNA: TGCGCCAGCAGTCACCCGGCAGGGGATCAGCCCCAGCATTTT.

The chain combines TRBV19 with TRBJ1-3; D possibly corresponds to TRBD1 (5 bases). CDR3 length equals 15 residues. Trimming removed 4 bases from V and 0 bases from J, with 10 bases in between. CDR1 and CDR2 (germline): LNHDA, SQIVND (reference sequence). The CDR3 spells CASSTQGVSGNTIYF. DNA of the CDR3: TGTGCCAGTAGTACCCAAGGGGTCTCTGGAAACACCATATATTTT.

The table lists this clone with a few counts. This specimen includes other DNA sequences encoding the same CDR3. The chain combines TRBV5-1 with TRBJ2-3, with D possibly being TRBD1 (6 bases). V lost 4 bases, J lost 5 bases, and 11 bases lay in between. The CDR3 is 13 residues long. The V gene's germline CDR1 is SGHRS and CDR2 YFSETQ. CDR3 sequence reads: CASSGTRLDTQYF. In DNA form, the CDR3 reads TGCGCCAGCAGCGGGACACGTCTAGATACGCAGTATTTT.

The CDR3 nucleotides are TGTGCCAGCAGCCCCGGGACAGGGCTGTTCTTC. This sequence encodes CASSPGTGLFF. The rearrangement links TRBV7-9 to TRBJ2-1; 9 bases align to TRBD1. With V trimmed by 5 bases and J by 15 bases, 5 bases remained unmatched. Germline CDR1 reads SEHNR; CDR2 reads FQNEAQ (reference sequence). This CDR3 spans 11 amino acids.

This clone was recorded once. This chain joins TRBV30 and TRBJ2-3; D not resolved. CDR1 is GTSNPN and CDR2 is SVGIG in the germline V gene (reference sequence). Deletions cut 0 bases from V and 4 bases from J, with 11 bases between. This CDR3 is 14 amino acids long. The CDR3 DNA follows: TGTGCCTGGAGTGTCGGCAGCTCGGCAGATACGCAGTATTTT. This codes for CAWSVGSSADTQYF. The complete variable domain, with remaining parts taken from reference TRBV30 and TRBJ2-3, reads SQTIHQWPATLVQPVGSPLSLECTVEGTSNPNLYWYRQAAGRGLQLLFYSVGIGQISSEVPQNLSASRPQDRQFILSSKKLLLSDSGFYLCAWSVGSSADTQYFGPGTRLTVL.

The rearrangement uses TRBV5-6 and TRBJ2-1; 8 nucleotides agree with TRBD2. Germline CDR1 SGHDT, CDR2 YYEEEE. The V segment lost 3 bases and the J segment 6 bases; nucleotides outside the gene matches: 11. The CDR3 is made up of 16 amino acids. The CDR3 sequence: CASSYPSGGVGNEQFF. In DNA, the CDR3 is TGTGCCAGCAGCTATCCTTCCGGGGGGGTTGGCAATGAGCAGTTCTTC.

The chain recombines TRBV6-1 with TRBJ1-1; TRBD1 might be the D (5 bases). Germline CDR1 is MNHNS and CDR2 is SASEGT. Trimming shortened V by 5 bases and J by 10 bases, and 11 bases separated the two germline ends. The CDR3 runs to 11 residues. The CDR3 nucleotides are TGTGCCAGCAGTTACATGGGGGGAGCTTTCTTT. Translation gives CASSYMGGAFF.

The chain uses TRBV5-4 and TRBJ1-2, with TRBD1 as a possible D gene (5 bases). The V end lost 0 bases, the J end lost 6 bases, and 12 bases lay between the germline ends. Per the germline V gene, CDR1 is SGHNT and CDR2 is YYREEE (reference sequence). CDR3 size: 14 residues. CDR3 region: CASSLGQGFDGYTF. The CDR3 DNA reads TGTGCCAGCAGCTTGGGGCAGGGCTTTGATGGCTACACCTTC.

This chain joins TRBV6-1 and TRBJ2-7; D ambiguous. CDR3 length equals 13 residues. V lost 6 bases to trimming and J lost 2 bases, with 11 bases between them. Germline assignment: CDR1 MNHNS and CDR2 SASEGT. The CDR3 loop is CASSGDGAYEQYF. CDR3 nucleotides: TGTGCCAGCAGCGGCGACGGAGCCTACGAGCAGTACTTC.

V usage is TRBV27 and J usage is TRBJ2-7; 7 bases map to TRBD1. CDR3 length: 14 amino acids. With 5 bases clipped from V and 1 base from J, the junction kept 5 bases outside the gene matches. Germline CDR1 and CDR2: MNHEY and SMNVEV (reference sequence). CDR3 DNA sequence: TGTGCCAGCAGTCTCACAGGGGTTTCCTACGAGCAGTACTTC. Amino acids: CASSLTGVSYEQYF.

V usage is TRBV10-1 and J usage is TRBJ2-1; 10 bases agree with TRBD2. After removal of 0 bases from V and 3 bases from J, the junction contained 2 bases not matched to a gene. CDR1 and CDR2 (germline): WNHNN, SYGVQD (reference sequence). The CDR3 contains 16 residues. In nucleotides, the CDR3 is TGCGCCAGCAGTGAGTCTCGGACTAGCGGCTACAATGAGCAGTTCTTC. It yields the protein CASSESRTSGYNEQFF.

The chain is built from TRBV6-6 and TRBJ2-2; 8 positions match TRBD2. The germline gives CDR1 MNHNY, CDR2 SVGAGI (reference sequence). CDR3 length equals 14 residues. V lost 4 bases to trimming and J lost 7 bases; unmatched junction nucleotides: 5. The CDR3 sequence: CASSSGTSLGELFF. The CDR3 region has the DNA TGTGCCAGCAGTTCGGGGACTAGTCTCGGGGAGCTGTTTTTT.